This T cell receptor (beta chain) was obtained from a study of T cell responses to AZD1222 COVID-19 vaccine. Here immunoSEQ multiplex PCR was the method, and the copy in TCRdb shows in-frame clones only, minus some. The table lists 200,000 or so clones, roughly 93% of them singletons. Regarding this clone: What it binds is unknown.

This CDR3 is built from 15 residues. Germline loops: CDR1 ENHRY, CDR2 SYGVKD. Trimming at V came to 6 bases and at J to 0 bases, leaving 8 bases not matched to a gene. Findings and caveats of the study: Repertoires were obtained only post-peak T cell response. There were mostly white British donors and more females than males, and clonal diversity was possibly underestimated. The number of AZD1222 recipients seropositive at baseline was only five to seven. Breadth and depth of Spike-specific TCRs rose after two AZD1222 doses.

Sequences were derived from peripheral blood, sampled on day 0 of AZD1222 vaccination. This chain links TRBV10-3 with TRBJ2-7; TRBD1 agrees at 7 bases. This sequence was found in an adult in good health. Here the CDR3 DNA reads TGTGCCATCAGCCCCGGACAGGATCACTCCTACGAGCAGTACTTC. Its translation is CAISPGQDHSYEQYF.